These 12 T cell receptor beta chains were sequenced from one sample in a study of shared clonotypes between healthy human individuals. Sequencing was performed with immunoSEQ multiplex PCR; in TCRdb, only in-frame clones are kept and a portion is missing. The sample comprises around 2.3 million clones, about 94% of which are singletons, and about 0.13% rests with the top ten. The sample consisted of naive CD4+ T cells sorted from blood. Subset given: CD45RA+ positively selected. The source of these receptors is a man aged 18 to 29 in good health.

The genes are TRBV6-5 and TRBJ1-1; D gene ambiguous. Germline loops: CDR1 MNHEY, CDR2 SVGAGI. This CDR3 is 14 amino acids long. V was cut by 4 bases and J by 1 base, with 10 bases left in between. This CDR3 is CASSLGPGNTEAFF. The CDR3 DNA reads TGTGCCAGCAGTTTGGGTCCCGGGAACACTGAAGCTTTCTTT.

The chain recombines TRBV7-2 with TRBJ2-1, with D maybe TRBD2 (6 bases). The CDR3 totals 16 residues. CDR1 is SGHTA, CDR2 FQGNSA, per germline. V was trimmed by 8 bases and J by 6 bases, leaving 23 bases between them. CDR3 loop: CASVPVSGLLINEQFF. In DNA form, the CDR3 reads TGTGCCAGCGTCCCAGTCTCGGGACTGTTAATCAATGAGCAGTTCTTC.

The chain carries TRBV6-1 and TRBJ2-2, with TRBD2 identical over 7 bases. Germline V gene data show CDR1 as MNHNS and CDR2 as SASEGT. This CDR3 is built from 14 residues. V lost 5 bases, J lost 4 bases, and 4 bases stayed unmatched. CDR3 DNA sequence: TGTGCCAGCAGTTGGGGAGGGTTCACCGGGGAGCTGTTTTTT. Translating gives CASSWGGFTGELFF.

This clone showed up just once. V is TRBV7-9 and J is TRBJ1-1, with D possibly being TRBD1 (6 bases). This CDR3 region has 16 residues. V lost 5 bases to trimming and J lost 0 bases, with 16 bases between them. Germline V lookup: CDR1 SEHNR, CDR2 FQNEAQ (reference sequence). The CDR3 loop is CASSSRQVGMNTEAFF. CDR3 sequence (DNA): TGTGCCAGCAGCAGCCGACAGGTGGGCATGAACACTGAAGCTTTCTTT. The variable domain in full, with the rest retrieved from reference TRBV7-9 and TRBJ1-1, is DTGVSQNPRHKITKRGQNVTFRCDPISEHNRLYWYRQTLGQGPEFLTYFQNEAQLEKSRLLSDRFSAERPKGSFSTLEIQRTEQGDSAMYLCASSSRQVGMNTEAFFGQGTRLTVV.

V and J are TRBV15 and TRBJ1-5; D is uncertain. The CDR3 is made up of 18 amino acids. Germline loops: CDR1 LNHNV, CDR2 YYDKDF (reference sequence). The germline V and J ends were trimmed by 5 bases and 0 bases, with 20 bases remaining between them. The CDR3: CATSELSGRVYSNQPQHF. The CDR3 nucleotides are TGTGCCACCAGCGAACTCTCGGGAAGGGTTTATAGCAATCAGCCCCAGCATTTT.

This sequence joins TRBV2 and TRBJ2-5, with 8 bases matching TRBD2. The trim removed 6 bases at V and 5 bases at J, leaving 8 bases unmatched. The CDR3 sequence is 14 residues long. Germline V gene data show CDR1 as SNHLY and CDR2 as FYNNEI. The CDR3 sequence: CASSGLADLETQYF. The CDR3 DNA sequence: TGTGCCAGCAGCGGACTAGCCGATTTGGAGACCCAGTACTTC.

This rearrangement joins TRBV27 to TRBJ1-5; the D gene is possibly TRBD1 (5 bases). Germline V gives CDR1 MNHEY, CDR2 SMNVEV (reference sequence). V was pared by 8 bases and J by 13 bases, with 12 bases between. The CDR3 consists of 10 residues. CDR3 sequence reads: CASLWGGQHF. The CDR3 nucleotides read TGTGCCAGCTTGTGGGGGGGTCAGCATTTT.

The rearrangement joins TRBV18 to TRBJ2-1; TRBD2 might be the D (6 bases). V was trimmed by 2 bases and J by 6 bases, leaving 8 bases between them. The CDR3 totals 13 residues. The germline V gene encodes CDR1 KGHSH and CDR2 LQKENI. The CDR3 here is CASSPTSSNEQFF. The CDR3 region has the DNA TGTGCCAGCTCACCAACTAGCAGCAATGAGCAGTTCTTC.

V usage is TRBV2 and J usage is TRBJ2-7, with D perhaps TRBD1 or TRBD2 (5 bases each). CDR1 is SNHLY and CDR2 is FYNNEI in the germline V gene. V gave up 6 bases and J gave up 3 bases, with 12 bases separating them. The CDR3 is 13 residues long. In nucleotides, the CDR3 is TGTGCCAGCAGGGGAACGGGGCACTACGAGCAGTACTTC. Translating it yields CASRGTGHYEQYF.

Note on this clone: Additional DNA sequences in this sample encode the identical CDR3. The J gene is TRBJ2-5, the V gene TRBV5-1; tentatively, D is TRBD1 (6 bases). There are 13 residues in the CDR3. Trimming removed 0 bases from V and 5 bases from J, with 8 bases in between. Germline values: CDR1 SGHRS, CDR2 YFSETQ. The CDR3 reads CASSLVRGETQYF. As DNA, the CDR3 is TGCGCCAGCAGCTTGGTTAGGGGGGAGACCCAGTACTTC.

The chain joins TRBV9 to TRBJ1-2, with TRBD1 matching 10 bases. This CDR3 contains 15 residues. V gave up 4 bases and J gave up 5 bases; unmatched junction bases: 8. Germline assignment: CDR1 SGDLS and CDR2 YYNGEE. The CDR3 sequence is CASSLLGQGTYGYTF. For the CDR3, the DNA is TGTGCCAGCAGCCTCCTGGGACAGGGGACATATGGCTACACCTTC.

This chain uses TRBV29-1 with TRBJ2-3; 9 nucleotides line up with TRBD1. This CDR3 has 14 amino acids. CDR1 is SQVTM, CDR2 ANQGSEA, per germline. V shed 3 bases, J shed 1 base, and the junction held 2 bases outside the gene matches. The CDR3 loop reads CSVDNRGRTDTQYF. In DNA form, the CDR3 reads TGCAGCGTTGACAACAGGGGGCGCACAGATACGCAGTATTTT.